There are a few counts of the clone carrying this T cell receptor beta chain. TCRdb redid the calling of the RT-PCR reads with MiXCR, one entry per CDR3 protein. The sample has about a million distinct CDR3 sequences; roughly 18% are singletons. The V and J ends lost 0 bases and 3 bases, in that order; junction bases with no gene match: 6. The CDR3 has 17 residues. Germline CDR1 and CDR2: LGHNA and YNFKEQ. The data derive from a study of patients and donors after allogeneic stem cell transplantation. This TCR came from a human donor who was either an allogeneic HSCT recipient or a stem cell or donor lymphocyte infusion donor (not recorded which). It is not recorded whose cells these are; they may come from a transplant donor. Sequenced material: blood, either unsorted or a sorted T cell fraction (not recorded which). The chain joins TRBV4-2 to TRBJ2-3; 10 bases line up with TRBD1. CDR3 coding DNA: TGTGCCAGCAGCCAAGATTCTAGACAGGGGGCAACAGATACGCAGTATTTT. It encodes CASSQDSRQGATDTQYF.